This TCR beta chain was profiled in a study of blood T cells in healthy people across ages (dated by TCRdb to 2013 to 2016). Study-level background: In model experiments, template switching captured about one uniquely barcoded TCR beta cDNA molecule for every two T cells. Two additional independent replicas of 1 million unique cDNA reads from the same blood draw were analyzed for two donors (one aged 18 to 30 and one aged 80 or older). To track age-related changes in TCR beta repertoire diversity, the study relied on deep sequencing normalized with unique cDNA molecular identifiers. To avoid experimental bias, donors of different ages were distributed randomly across sequencing lanes. The donors were split into four age groups: young (average approximately 16 years), middle-aged (roughly 39), aged (over 55) and long-lived (under 90).

Trimming removed 1 base from V and 0 bases from J, leaving 8 bases between the germline ends. The cysteine opens and the phenylalanine closes a CDR3 of 14 amino acids. Just the 42-base CDR3 DNA is kept, in frame starting at base 1. Per the germline V gene (reference sequence), DFQATT is the CDR1 and SNEGSKA is the CDR2. This clonotype came up many times. Its antigen is not yet known. It has no much larger one-base neighbor in the sample; base qualities were not kept. General conclusions and limits of the study: Observed TCR beta diversity per million T cells fell roughly linearly with age, and a significant reduction was already apparent by age approximately 41. The CMV infection status of donors was not known, potentially confounding age-related changes in expanded clonotypes. Estimates of total diversity based on one million sequenced T cells were considered lower bounds and underestimates. Compared with the aged group, more naive CD4+ T cells, fewer expanded clones and increased TCR diversity were shown by the long-lived group, suggesting age selection. Bulk unsorted PBMC profiling prevented conclusive comparison of naive and antigen-experienced compartments. There was a strong correlation between observed TCR beta diversity and the percentage of naive T cells measured by flow cytometry.

Library prep was done by 5' RACE. Instrument on record: Illumina HiSeq 2500. A second PCR of about 6 to 11 cycles was performed with a sample-barcoded 5' primer and a J-beta primer mix. A template-switch 5' adaptor carrying 12 random nucleotides introduced a unique molecular identifier onto each TCR beta cDNA molecule. At least 2.5 million CDR3-containing paired-end reads were obtained from each sample. All of the RNA was converted into first-strand cDNA using the Mint cDNA synthesis kit, with a TRBC-specific oligonucleotide serving as the primer. Following uracil-DNA glycosylase treatment, all cDNA underwent a first 18-cycle PCR with the universal primers M1SS and BC2_uni_R. The paper's data handling went like this. For normalization, 1 million high-quality reads, each with a distinct molecular identifier, were randomly selected from each sample. Reads with shared molecular identifiers were discarded instead of being binned into consensus sequences. MiTCR, with a Q25 quality threshold and the strictest error-elimination algorithm, was used for CDR3 identification, clonotype clustering and error correction. A nonparametric unseen species model with Euler transformation was used to estimate a lower bound on total TCR beta diversity. The raw public data were reprocessed by TCRdb itself: fastp quality trimming at Q25, MiXCR clonotype calling, in-frame beta chains only. Every CDR3 protein is listed once, alongside the most common genes and DNA of its rows. V and J calls and clone size were set by TCRdb, not the authors. This sample gives about 1.1 million distinct CDR3 sequences in total; more than 30% of them show up just once. Together, the top ten hold 10% to 15% of the sample.

Donors were approximately 42 systemically healthy Caucasian individuals from Russia aged roughly 6 to 100 years. Each donor gave around 9.5 milliliters of peripheral blood, collected into EDTA-treated Vacutainer tubes. Ficoll-Paque density-gradient centrifugation was used to isolate PBMCs, with at least 6 million per sample. Trizol reagent was used to extract total RNA from the PBMCs, yielding at least 6 micrograms per sample. Naive CD45RAhigh/CD27high T cell percentages were measured by flow cytometry on a PBMC aliquot from every donor. This receptor chain uses TRBV20-1 and TRBJ2-3; the best D guess is TRBD2, with 5 bases matching. This receptor was identified in a man between 18 and 29 years old in good health. Source material: blood. This receptor carries the CDR3 CSARVGVSTDTQYF. The nucleotide sequence is TGCAGTGCTAGAGTCGGGGTCAGCACAGATACGCAGTATTTT.